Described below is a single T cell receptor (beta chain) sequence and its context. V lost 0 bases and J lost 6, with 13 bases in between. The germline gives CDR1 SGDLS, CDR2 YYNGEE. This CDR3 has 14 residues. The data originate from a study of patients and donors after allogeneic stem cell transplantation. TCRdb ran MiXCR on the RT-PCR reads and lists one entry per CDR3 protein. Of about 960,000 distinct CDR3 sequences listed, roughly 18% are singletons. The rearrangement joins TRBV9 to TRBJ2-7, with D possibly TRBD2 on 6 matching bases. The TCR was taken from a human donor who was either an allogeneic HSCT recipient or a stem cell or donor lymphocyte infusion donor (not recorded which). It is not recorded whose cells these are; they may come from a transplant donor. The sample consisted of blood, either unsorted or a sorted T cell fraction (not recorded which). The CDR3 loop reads CASSVADRGFEQYF. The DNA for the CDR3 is TGTGCCAGCAGCGTAGCGGATCGGGGGTTCGAGCAGTACTTC.